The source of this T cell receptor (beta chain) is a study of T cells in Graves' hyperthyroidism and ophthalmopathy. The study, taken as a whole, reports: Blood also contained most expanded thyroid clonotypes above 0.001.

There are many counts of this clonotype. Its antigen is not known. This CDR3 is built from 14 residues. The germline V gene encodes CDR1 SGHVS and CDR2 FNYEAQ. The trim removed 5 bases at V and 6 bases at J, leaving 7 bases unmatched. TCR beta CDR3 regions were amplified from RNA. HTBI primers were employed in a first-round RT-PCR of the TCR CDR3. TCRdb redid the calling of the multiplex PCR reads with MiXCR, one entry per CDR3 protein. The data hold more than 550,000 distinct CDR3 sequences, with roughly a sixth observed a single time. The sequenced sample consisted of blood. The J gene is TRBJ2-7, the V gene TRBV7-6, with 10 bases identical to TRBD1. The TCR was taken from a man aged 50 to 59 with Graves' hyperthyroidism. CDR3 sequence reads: CASSRDRGQGEQYF. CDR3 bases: TGTGCCAGCAGCCGAGACAGGGGGCAAGGCGAGCAGTACTTC.